The source of this T cell receptor beta chain is a study of human T cells and chemical hapten exposure. Study overall: Patch tests of 0.01% DPC on the upper back were read at 6 days. Small discrepancies in pooled library volume mainly accounted for the varying TCR yields per sample. General study points: Given that the donors had alopecia, their immune response may differ from that seen in healthy people.

In TCRdb, the RACE reads were re-called with MiXCR into one record per CDR3 protein. The sample yields about 71,000 distinct CDR3 sequences, over 7.5% seen once. This clonotype was counted a few times. Its antigen is not identified. This CDR3 is built from 15 residues. The germline CDR1 and CDR2 sequences are SGHDN and FVKESK. The ends were cut back, 6 bases at V and 0 bases at J, with 14 bases in the middle. Time point denoted: patch test 1, 2 weeks after DPC sensitization. The treatment denotes: therapeutic diphenylcyclopropenone sensitization with weekly scalp DPC. Suited to DPC and affected by alopecia, the donors ranged from 18 to 70 years old.

This TCR came from a woman between 35 and 50 years old with alopecia areata. Some clones in this sample may be carry-over from other donors' samples. This material consisted of whole blood, taken in connection with sensitization to the hapten diphenylcyclopropenone (DPC). This chain links TRBV14 with TRBJ1-1; D is possibly TRBD1 (5 bases). CDR3 coding DNA: TGTGCCAGCAGAGATACAGGAGACATGAACACTGAAGCTTTCTTT. This encodes CASRDTGDMNTEAFF.